This T cell receptor beta chain derives from a study of OX40 agonist ivuxolimab in advanced cancers. With respect to the entire study: Ivuxolimab was a fully human IgG2 agonistic monoclonal antibody targeting the costimulatory receptor OX40 (CD134). Intravenous ivuxolimab was administered to patients every 2 weeks at six dose levels: 0.01, 0.1, 0.3, 1.5, 3 and 10 mg/kg. Among the roughly 52 dose-escalation patients, approximately 20 had hepatocellular carcinoma, 15 or so melanoma, 9 renal cell carcinoma and 9 head and neck cancer. In the dose-escalation cohort, more than 75% of patients were male, and the mean age was roughly 60 years, with a range of roughly 23 to 85. Prior anti-PD-1, anti-PD-L1 or anti-CTLA-4 therapy was permitted, and checkpoint inhibitors had been received by around 40% of dose-escalation patients. Partial responses occurred in three dose-escalation patients, of whom one had hepatocellular carcinoma and two had cutaneous melanoma. Peripheral TCRbeta sequencing was intended to test whether TCR sequence diversity was altered and clonal T-cell expansion was caused by ivuxolimab. The monotherapy dose-escalation portion (N = 52 patients) of the phase I ivuxolimab trial is reported in the paper.

Genomic DNA was extracted from sorted cells for sequencing of the TCRbeta CDR3 region. The immunoSEQ Assay was used to sequence the TCRbeta CDR3 regions. Here the immuneACCESS table is served through TCRdb, limited to in-frame sequences with V and J called. Missing clones are a known gap in these copies; in checked studies unresolved V genes cover under half, and the rest lacks a known reason. The sample table lists some 80,000 clones, approximately 93% of them with a count of one. Clones ranked in the top ten supply roughly 20% of the sample. V is pruned by 1 base and J by 6 bases, leaving 5 bases of the junction without a gene match. Taken from the germline V gene (reference sequence), the CDR1 and CDR2 loops are LNHDA and SQIVND. The CDR3 has 14 amino acids, counting the end cysteine and phenylalanine. Of all the DNA, just the CDR3 is kept, 42 bases in frame from base 1. The study at large found these results: Partial responders in the 0.1-3.0 mg/kg groups had among the lowest normalized peripheral clonal expansion, especially among CD8+ T cells. At doses from 0.1 to 3.0 mg/kg, clonal expansion was seen in both CD4+ and CD8+ blood T cells between baseline and week 6. Which antigens the clonally expanded peripheral T cells were specific for was not determined. Low levels of normalized T-cell clonal expansion were also seen in some patients who did not respond. After ivuxolimab, CD8+ T cells had more expanded clones than CD4+ T cells on average.

Remarks on this clone: Its antigen is currently not known. No base quality values were provided; no much bigger clone lies one nucleotide off.

The trial excluded patients who had a history of autoimmune disease or who were on systemic immunosuppression. Peripheral blood for TCR sequencing was drawn from every dose cohort at baseline, at cycle 4 day 1 and at cycle 7 day 1. The samples were taken from a phase I, first-in-human, multicenter, open-label dose-escalation trial of ivuxolimab. Adults with locally advanced or metastatic melanoma, renal cell, hepatocellular, or head and neck squamous cell carcinoma were enrolled in the trial. Before TCR sequencing, CD4+ T cells and CD8+ T cells from peripheral blood were sorted into separate populations.

Specimen: CD4+ or CD8+ T cells sorted from blood, collected in a trial of the OX40 agonist ivuxolimab. This TCR came from an adult with an advanced solid tumor such as melanoma, head and neck, liver or kidney cancer. The chain is assembled from TRBV19 and TRBJ1-1; 7 middle bases align to TRBD1. The DNA reads TGTGCCAGTAGTATAGGACAGGGATATTCTGAAGCTTTCTTT. This codes for CASSIGQGYSEAFF.